Shown below are 20 T cell receptor beta chains from a single sample sequenced in a study of identical twins. TCRdb reanalysed the 5' RACE reads using MiXCR and keeps one entry per CDR3 protein. The table includes about 530,000 distinct CDR3 sequences, roughly 15% detected once. The same sample was also studied in work on yellow fever vaccine responses in identical twins.

Sample: CD4+ T cells sorted from blood. All receptors come from a woman younger than 30 in good health.

The chain links TRBV20-1 to TRBJ2-1; TRBD1 agrees at 10 bases. The CDR3 spans 13 residues. Per germline, CDR1 DFQATT and CDR2 SNEGSKA (reference sequence). Losses at the gene ends were 5 bases for V and 5 bases for J; bases not matched to a gene: 3. The CDR3 coding sequence is TGCAGTGCTCGGACAGGGGGTAACAATGAGCAGTTCTTC. Residues: CSARTGGNNEQFF.

This clonotype was seen a handful of times. The chain recombines TRBV5-1 with TRBJ1-6; D uncertain. This CDR3 region has 14 residues. Germline V CDR1 and CDR2: SGHRS, YFSETQ. Between the trimmed V and J ends, which lost 0 bases and 8 bases, there was a span of 9 bases. The CDR3 sequence is CASSLGQDHSPLHF. DNA of the CDR3: TGCGCCAGCAGCTTGGGGCAGGACCATTCACCCCTCCACTTT.

This clonotype has more than one count but fewer than ten. This chain connects TRBV5-1 to TRBJ2-1; D not certain. The CDR3 sequence is 16 residues long. Trimming cost V 3 bases and J 0 bases, with 13 bases left between them. The germline V gene has CDR1 SGHRS and CDR2 YFSETQ. The CDR3 nucleotides read TGCGCCAGCAGCTCTAGTCTATACAGCTCCTACAATGAGCAGTTCTTC. Protein sequence: CASSSSLYSSYNEQFF. Full variable domain (missing parts from reference TRBV5-1 and TRBJ2-1): KAGVTQTPRYLIKTRGQQVTLSCSPISGHRSVSWYQQTPGQGLQFLFEYFSETQRNKGNFPGRFSGRQFSNSRSEMNVSTLELGDSALYLCASSSSLYSSYNEQFFGPGTRLTVL.

The CDR3 region is CASSSYETVTGELFF. DNA for the CDR3: TGCGCCAGCAGCTCGTATGAAACGGTGACCGGGGAGCTGTTTTTT. The chain links TRBV4-1 to TRBJ2-2; D is unclear. V was cut by 5 bases and J by 5 bases, with 15 bases left in between. This CDR3 is 15 amino acids long. Germline lookup yields CDR1 MGHRA and CDR2 YSYEKL.

The chain has TRBV5-1 and TRBJ2-3; the D call may be TRBD1 or TRBD2 (5 bases each). V was clipped by 3 bases and J by 2 bases, with 10 bases between them. Germline values: CDR1 SGHRS, CDR2 YFSETQ. The CDR3 sequence is 14 residues long. The CDR3 is CASSSMGDTDTQYF. CDR3 nucleotide sequence: TGCGCCAGCAGCTCAATGGGGGACACAGATACGCAGTATTTT.

The J gene is TRBJ2-7, the V gene TRBV12-3 or TRBV12-4; D might be TRBD1 (5 bases). The CDR3 has 13 amino acids. V lost 6 bases to trimming and J lost 2 bases, with 11 bases between them. The CDR3 DNA reads as TGTGCCAGCAGAGGGGAAGGACCCTACGAGCAGTACTTC. Translation: CASRGEGPYEQYF.

The chain has TRBV24-1 and TRBJ1-5; D ambiguous. This CDR3 region has 15 residues. V shed 4 bases and J shed 4 bases, with 13 bases lying between them. From germline, CDR1 is KGHDR and CDR2 SFDVKD. For the CDR3, the DNA is TGTGCCACCAGTGAATCCGGGCCCTTTAATCAGCCCCAGCATTTT. Amino acid sequence: CATSESGPFNQPQHF.

The chain is built from TRBV11-1 and TRBJ2-1; 7 bases line up with TRBD2. CDR1 is SGHAT and CDR2 is FQDESV in the germline V gene (reference sequence). The CDR3 loop spans 19 amino acids. Trimming removed 6 bases from V and 4 bases from J; junction bases left unmatched: 21. The CDR3 loop is CASRPAPSGKTGFYNEQFF. The CDR3 DNA sequence: TGTGCCAGCAGACCAGCCCCCAGCGGGAAAACGGGTTTTTACAATGAGCAGTTCTTC.

This clonotype was found a few times. This chain uses TRBV6-5 with TRBJ2-5, with a weak D call TRBD1 (6 bases). Germline V CDR1 and CDR2: MNHEY, SVGAGI. V lost 2 bases, J lost 4 bases, and 11 bases lay in between. The CDR3 has 14 amino acids. CDR3 sequence reads: CASSYIGQRETQYF. In DNA, the CDR3 is TGTGCCAGCAGTTACATTGGACAGCGAGAGACCCAGTACTTC.

This clonotype was counted between two and nine times. The J gene is TRBJ1-1, the V gene TRBV7-9; TRBD1 agrees at 8 bases. V dropped 10 bases and J dropped 3; count of bases not matched to a gene: 4. This CDR3 is 12 amino acids long. CDR1 is SEHNR and CDR2 is FQNEAQ in the germline V gene (reference sequence). DNA of the CDR3: TGTGCCACCCCGACAGGGGACACTGAAGCTTTCTTT. As protein: CATPTGDTEAFF.

In its sample, this clonotype was seen a few times. The V call is TRBV2, the J call TRBJ2-7; no reliable D call. The V end was cut by 2 bases, the J end by 2 bases, with 13 bases between. Germline CDR1 SNHLY, CDR2 FYNNEI. The CDR3 sequence is 15 residues long. The CDR3 region has the DNA TGTGCCAGCAGTGAATGGGCGCAGGTCCCCTACGAGCAGTACTTC. Its translation: CASSEWAQVPYEQYF.

The genes are TRBV7-9 and TRBJ2-2, with D perhaps assigned TRBD1 or TRBD2 (5 bases each). V was shortened by 1 base and J by 6 bases, with 12 bases between the two germline ends. From germline, CDR1 is SEHNR and CDR2 FQNEAQ (reference sequence). The CDR3 loop spans 15 amino acids. CDR3: CASSLDRDLPGELFF. CDR3 nucleotide sequence: TGTGCCAGCAGCTTAGATCGGGACCTACCCGGGGAGCTGTTTTTT.

This clonotype was counted many times. The chain combines TRBV15 with TRBJ1-2, with TRBD1 as a possible D gene (5 bases). V lost 1 base, J lost 8 bases, and 14 bases lay in between. There are 14 residues in the CDR3. Per germline, CDR1 LNHNV and CDR2 YYDKDF (reference sequence). CDR3 bases: TGTGCCACCAGCAGAGTAGACCGTGGGGGGGGCTACACCTTC. Amino acid sequence: CATSRVDRGGGYTF.

This clonotype was counted a few times. The chain carries TRBV2 and TRBJ2-3; 12 nucleotides match TRBD2. In germline, CDR1 is SNHLY, CDR2 FYNNEI. This CDR3 comprises 15 residues. The junction had 9 bases not matched to a gene; V was cut back by 10 bases and J by 4 bases. The CDR3 DNA follows: TGTGCCACCGCCCCTAGCGGGAGGGCCCCAGATACGCAGTATTTT. As protein: CATAPSGRAPDTQYF.

This clonotype was detected only a few times. V gene TRBV6-5 combines with J gene TRBJ2-1, with TRBD2 as a possible D gene (6 bases). V was trimmed by 0 bases and J by 4 bases, leaving 10 bases between them. The germline V gene has CDR1 MNHEY and CDR2 SVGAGI. The CDR3 has 15 amino acids. The CDR3 DNA reads as TGTGCCAGCAGTTACTCGGGGACTCTGTACAATGAGCAGTTCTTC. It specifies CASSYSGTLYNEQFF.

Only a few counts were recorded for this clonotype. V gene TRBV10-3 combines with J gene TRBJ2-1; a possible D gene is TRBD2 (5 bases). The V end lost 3 bases, the J end lost 6 bases, and 9 bases lay between the germline ends. Germline assignment: CDR1 ENHRY and CDR2 SYGVKD. The CDR3 contains 13 residues. In nucleotides, the CDR3 is TGTGCCATCAGTGAACTGGGAGCCAATGAGCAGTTCTTC. It is translated as CAISELGANEQFF.

This clonotype was seen at least ten times. The genes are TRBV7-9 and TRBJ1-1; D remains unclear. The CDR3 contains 13 residues. V was shortened by 5 bases and J by 1 base, with 8 bases between the two germline ends. The germline V gene encodes CDR1 SEHNR and CDR2 FQNEAQ (reference sequence). The CDR3: CASSQAENTEAFF. CDR3 coding DNA: TGTGCCAGCAGCCAAGCCGAGAACACTGAAGCTTTCTTT.

The chain employs TRBV12-3 or TRBV12-4 and TRBJ2-3; TRBD2 matches at 7 bases. This CDR3 comprises 15 residues. Trimming removed 3 bases from V and 5 bases from J; junction bases left unmatched: 8. DNA for the CDR3: TGTGCCAGCAGTTTGGCGGGAGCCCCCGGAGATACGCAGTATTTT. Its protein is CASSLAGAPGDTQYF.

This clonotype turned up a few times. The chain is built from TRBV28 and TRBJ2-7; no clear D. V was shortened by 5 bases and J by 0 bases, with 14 bases between the two germline ends. Germline assignment: CDR1 MDHEN and CDR2 SYDVKM. The length of the CDR3 is 15 residues. CDR3 sequence: CASSHYPASSYEQYF. As DNA, the CDR3 is TGTGCCAGCAGTCATTACCCAGCCAGCTCCTACGAGCAGTACTTC.

This clonotype was counted only a few times. CDR3 residues: CASSSTASGRFADTQYF. For the CDR3, the DNA is TGTGCCAGCAGTTCAACCGCTAGCGGGAGATTCGCAGATACGCAGTATTTT. V gene TRBV6-5 combines with J gene TRBJ2-3, with 10 bases that match TRBD2. With V trimmed by 4 bases and J by 4 bases, 11 bases remained unmatched. The length of the CDR3 is 17 residues. Germline assignment: CDR1 MNHEY and CDR2 SVGAGI.